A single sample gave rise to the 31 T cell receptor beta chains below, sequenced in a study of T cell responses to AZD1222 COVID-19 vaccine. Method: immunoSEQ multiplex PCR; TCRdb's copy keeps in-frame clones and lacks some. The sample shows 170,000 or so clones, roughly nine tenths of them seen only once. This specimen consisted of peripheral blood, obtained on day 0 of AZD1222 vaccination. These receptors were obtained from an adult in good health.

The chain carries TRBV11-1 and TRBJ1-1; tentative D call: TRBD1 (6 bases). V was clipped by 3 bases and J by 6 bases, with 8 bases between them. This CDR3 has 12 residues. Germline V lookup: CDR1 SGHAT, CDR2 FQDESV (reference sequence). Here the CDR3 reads CASSFNRAEAFF. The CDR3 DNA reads TGTGCCAGCAGCTTCAACAGGGCTGAAGCTTTCTTT.

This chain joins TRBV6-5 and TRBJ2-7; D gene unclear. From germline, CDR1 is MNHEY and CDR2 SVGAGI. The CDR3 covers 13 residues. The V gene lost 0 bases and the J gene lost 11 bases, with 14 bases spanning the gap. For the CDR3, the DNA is TGTGCCAGCAGTTACTCGAGAGCGCGAATGGAGTACTTC. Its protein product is CASSYSRARMEYF.

The CDR3 DNA reads TGTGCCATCAGTGACCCCTCAGAGCACTATGGCTACACCTTC. It is translated as CAISDPSEHYGYTF. V and J are TRBV10-3 and TRBJ1-2, with unresolved D. Per the germline V gene, CDR1 is ENHRY and CDR2 is SYGVKD. V lost 3 bases and J 3 bases, leaving 11 bases between the germline ends. This CDR3 spans 14 amino acids.

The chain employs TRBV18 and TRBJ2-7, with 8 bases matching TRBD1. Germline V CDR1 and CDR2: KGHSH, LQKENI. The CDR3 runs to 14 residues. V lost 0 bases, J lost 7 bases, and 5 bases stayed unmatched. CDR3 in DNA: TGTGCCAGCTCACCACCTCAGGGGGCCGGGGAGCAGTACTTC. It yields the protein CASSPPQGAGEQYF. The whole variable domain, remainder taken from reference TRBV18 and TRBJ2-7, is NAGVMQNPRHLVRRRGQEARLRCSPMKGHSHVYWYRQLPEEGLKFMVYLQKENIIDESGMPKERFSAEFPKEGPSILRIQQVVRGDSAAYFCASSPPQGAGEQYFGPGTRLTVT.

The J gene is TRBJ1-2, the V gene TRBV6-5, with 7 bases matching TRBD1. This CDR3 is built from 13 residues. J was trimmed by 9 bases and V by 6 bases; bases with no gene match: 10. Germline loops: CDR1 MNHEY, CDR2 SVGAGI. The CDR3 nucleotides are TGTGCCAGCAGGACCGGGACAGTGAATCGCTACACCTTC. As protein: CASRTGTVNRYTF.

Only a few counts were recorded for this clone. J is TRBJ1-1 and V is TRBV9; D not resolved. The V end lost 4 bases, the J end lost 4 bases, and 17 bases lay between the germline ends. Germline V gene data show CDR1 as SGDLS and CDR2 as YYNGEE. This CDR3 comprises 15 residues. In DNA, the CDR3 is TGTGCCAGCAGCACCCGAGGTGGGGAGGTCACTGAAGCTTTCTTT. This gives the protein CASSTRGGEVTEAFF.

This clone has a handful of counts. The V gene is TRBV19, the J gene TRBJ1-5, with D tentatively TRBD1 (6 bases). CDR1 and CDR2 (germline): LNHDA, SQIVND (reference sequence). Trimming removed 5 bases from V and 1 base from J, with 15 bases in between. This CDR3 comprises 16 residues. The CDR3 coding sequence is TGTGCCAGTAGTTCTTACAGGGATGAGAGCAATCAGCCCCAGCATTTT. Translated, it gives CASSSYRDESNQPQHF.

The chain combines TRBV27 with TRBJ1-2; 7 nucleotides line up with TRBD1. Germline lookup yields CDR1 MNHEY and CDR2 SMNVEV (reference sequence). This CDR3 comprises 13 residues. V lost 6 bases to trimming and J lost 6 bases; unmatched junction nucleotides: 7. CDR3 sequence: CASRKQGWDGYTF. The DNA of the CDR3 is TGTGCCAGCAGAAAACAGGGGTGGGATGGCTACACCTTC.

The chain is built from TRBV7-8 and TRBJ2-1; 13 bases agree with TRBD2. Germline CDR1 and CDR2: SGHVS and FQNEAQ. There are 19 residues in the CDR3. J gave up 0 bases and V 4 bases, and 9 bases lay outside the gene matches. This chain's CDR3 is CASSYQGLAGRSSYNEQFF. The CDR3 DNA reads TGTGCCAGCAGCTACCAGGGACTAGCGGGAAGAAGCTCCTACAATGAGCAGTTCTTC.

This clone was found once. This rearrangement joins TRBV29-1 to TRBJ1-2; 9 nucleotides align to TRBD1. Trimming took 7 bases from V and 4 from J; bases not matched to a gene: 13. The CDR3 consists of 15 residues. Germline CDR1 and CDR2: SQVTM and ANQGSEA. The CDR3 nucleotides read TGCAGCGCAACAGGAGCCCGGGACAGGGTCTATGGCTACACCTTC. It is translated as CSATGARDRVYGYTF.

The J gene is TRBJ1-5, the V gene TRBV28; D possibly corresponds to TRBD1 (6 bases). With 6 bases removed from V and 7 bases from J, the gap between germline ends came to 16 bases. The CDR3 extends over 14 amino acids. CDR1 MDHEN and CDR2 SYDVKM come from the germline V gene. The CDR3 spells CASRGEGEAQPQHF. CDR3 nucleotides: TGTGCCAGCAGAGGGGAGGGGGAGGCCCAGCCCCAGCATTTT.

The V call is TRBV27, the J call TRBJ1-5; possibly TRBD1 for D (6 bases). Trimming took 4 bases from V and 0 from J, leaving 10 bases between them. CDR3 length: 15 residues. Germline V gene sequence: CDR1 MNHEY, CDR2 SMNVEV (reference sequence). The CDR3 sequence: CASSSNRVSNQPQHF. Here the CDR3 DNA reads TGTGCCAGCAGTTCTAACAGGGTTAGCAATCAGCCCCAGCATTTT.

CDR3 DNA: TGCAGCGTTGGCAATACCAGGGGGCACGGCGAGCAGTACTTC. It yields the protein CSVGNTRGHGEQYF. This chain uses TRBV29-1 with TRBJ2-7; TRBD1 aligns across 8 bases. This CDR3 comprises 14 residues. Germline-derived CDR1 and CDR2 are SQVTM and ANQGSEA. J gave up 6 bases and V 4 bases, and 11 bases lay outside the gene matches.

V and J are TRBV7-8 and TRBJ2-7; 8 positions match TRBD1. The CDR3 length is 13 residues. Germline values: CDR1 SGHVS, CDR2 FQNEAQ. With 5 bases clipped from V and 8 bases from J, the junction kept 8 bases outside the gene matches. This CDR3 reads CASSPTGQGKQYF. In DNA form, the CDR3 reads TGTGCCAGCAGCCCGACCGGACAGGGCAAGCAGTACTTC. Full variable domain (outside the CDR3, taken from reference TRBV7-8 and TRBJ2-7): GAGVSQSPRYKVAKRGQDVALRCDPISGHVSLFWYQQALGQGPEFLTYFQNEAQLDKSGLPSDRFFAERPEGSVSTLKIQRTQQEDSAVYLCASSPTGQGKQYFGPGTRLTVT.

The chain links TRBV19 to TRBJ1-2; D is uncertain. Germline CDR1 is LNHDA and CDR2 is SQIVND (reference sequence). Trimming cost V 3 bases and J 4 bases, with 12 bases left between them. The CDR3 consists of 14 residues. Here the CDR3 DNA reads TGTGCCAGTAGTATCGACGGGAAGTTCTATGGCTACACCTTC. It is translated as CASSIDGKFYGYTF.

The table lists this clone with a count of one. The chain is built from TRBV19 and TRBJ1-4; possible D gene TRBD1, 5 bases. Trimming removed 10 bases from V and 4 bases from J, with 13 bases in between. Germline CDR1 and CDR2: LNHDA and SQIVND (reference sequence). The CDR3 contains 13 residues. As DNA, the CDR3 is TGTGCCACAACACCGGGGGTTAATGAAAAACTGTTTTTT. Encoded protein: CATTPGVNEKLFF.

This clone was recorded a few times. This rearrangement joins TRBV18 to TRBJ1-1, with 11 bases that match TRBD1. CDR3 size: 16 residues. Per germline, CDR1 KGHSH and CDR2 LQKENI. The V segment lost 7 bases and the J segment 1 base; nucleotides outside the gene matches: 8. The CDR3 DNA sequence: TGTGCCAGCTACTCCGGGACAGGGGGTAGGAACACTGAAGCTTTCTTT. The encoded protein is CASYSGTGGRNTEAFF.

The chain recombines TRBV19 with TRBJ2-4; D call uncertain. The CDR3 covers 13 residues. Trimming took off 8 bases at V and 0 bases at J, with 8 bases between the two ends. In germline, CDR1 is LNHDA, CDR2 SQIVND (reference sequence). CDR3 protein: CASLEVAKNIQYF. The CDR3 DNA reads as TGTGCCAGTCTTGAAGTAGCCAAAAACATTCAGTACTTC. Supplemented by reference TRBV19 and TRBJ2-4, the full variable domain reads DGGITQSPKYLFRKEGQNVTLSCEQNLNHDAMYWYRQDPGQGLRLIYYSQIVNDFQKGDIAEGYSVSREKKESFPLTVTSAQKNPTAFYLCASLEVAKNIQYFGAGTRLSVL.

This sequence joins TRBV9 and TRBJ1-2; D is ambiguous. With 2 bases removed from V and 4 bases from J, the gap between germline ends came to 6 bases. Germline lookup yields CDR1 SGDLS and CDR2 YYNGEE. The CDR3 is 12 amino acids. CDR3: CASSVGPYGYTF. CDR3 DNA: TGTGCCAGCAGCGTCGGTCCCTATGGCTACACCTTC.

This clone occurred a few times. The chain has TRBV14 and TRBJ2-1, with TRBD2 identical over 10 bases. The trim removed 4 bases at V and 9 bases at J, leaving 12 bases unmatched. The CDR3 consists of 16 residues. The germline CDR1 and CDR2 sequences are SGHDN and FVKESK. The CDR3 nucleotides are TGTGCCAGCAGCCCCCTCGTGGGTAGCGGGGGGATTGAGCAGTTCTTC. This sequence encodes CASSPLVGSGGIEQFF.

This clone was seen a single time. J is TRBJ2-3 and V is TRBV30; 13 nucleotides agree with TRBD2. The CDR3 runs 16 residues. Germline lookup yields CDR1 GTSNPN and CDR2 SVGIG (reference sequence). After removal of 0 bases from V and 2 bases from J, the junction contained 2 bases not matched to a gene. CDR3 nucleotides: TGTGCCTGGAGTGTAGGACTAGCGGGAGACACAGATACGCAGTATTTT. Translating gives CAWSVGLAGDTDTQYF.

CDR3 in amino acids: CASSPGTGRYNEQFF. The CDR3, as DNA: TGTGCCAGTAGTCCCGGGACAGGGCGATACAATGAGCAGTTCTTC. The rearrangement uses TRBV19 and TRBJ2-1; 9 nucleotides line up with TRBD1. Germline V lookup: CDR1 LNHDA, CDR2 SQIVND (reference sequence). The length of the CDR3 is 15 residues. With V trimmed by 5 bases and J by 4 bases, 6 bases remained unmatched.

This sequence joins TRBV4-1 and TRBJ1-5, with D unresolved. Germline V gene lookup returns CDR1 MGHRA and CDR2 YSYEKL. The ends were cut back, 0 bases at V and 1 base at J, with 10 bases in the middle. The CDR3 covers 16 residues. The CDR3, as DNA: TGCGCCAGCAGCCAAGAAGGGCACGGGAGCAATCAGCCCCAGCATTTT. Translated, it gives CASSQEGHGSNQPQHF.

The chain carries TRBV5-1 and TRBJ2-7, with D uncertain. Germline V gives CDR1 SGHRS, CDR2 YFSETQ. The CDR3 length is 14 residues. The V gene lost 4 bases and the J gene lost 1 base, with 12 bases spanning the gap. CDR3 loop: CASSPVVDSYEQYF. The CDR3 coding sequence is TGCGCCAGCAGCCCGGTAGTGGATTCCTACGAGCAGTACTTC.

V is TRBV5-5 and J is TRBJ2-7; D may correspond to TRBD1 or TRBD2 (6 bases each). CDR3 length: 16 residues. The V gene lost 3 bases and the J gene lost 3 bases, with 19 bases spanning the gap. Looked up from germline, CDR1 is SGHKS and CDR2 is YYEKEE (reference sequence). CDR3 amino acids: CASSSQQGRGLYEQYF. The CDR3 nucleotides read TGTGCCAGCAGCTCACAACAGGGCCGGGGGCTCTACGAGCAGTACTTC. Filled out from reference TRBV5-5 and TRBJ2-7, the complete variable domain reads DAGVTQSPTHLIKTRGQQVTLRCSPISGHKSVSWYQQVLGQGPQFIFQYYEKEERGRGNFPDRFSARQFPNYSSELNVNALLLGDSALYLCASSSQQGRGLYEQYFGPGTRLTVT.

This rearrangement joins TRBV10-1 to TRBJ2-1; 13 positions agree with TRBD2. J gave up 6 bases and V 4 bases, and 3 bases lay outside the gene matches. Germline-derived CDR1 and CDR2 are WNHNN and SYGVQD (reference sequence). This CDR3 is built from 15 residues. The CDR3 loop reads CASSGGTSGINEQFF. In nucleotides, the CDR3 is TGCGCCAGCAGTGGAGGGACTAGCGGGATCAATGAGCAGTTCTTC.

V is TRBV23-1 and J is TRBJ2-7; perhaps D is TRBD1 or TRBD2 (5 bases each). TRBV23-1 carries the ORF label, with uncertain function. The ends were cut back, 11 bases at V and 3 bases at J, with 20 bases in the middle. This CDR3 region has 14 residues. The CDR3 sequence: CADPPGRIFYEQYF. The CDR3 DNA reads TGCGCCGACCCCCCGGGACGGATTTTCTACGAGCAGTACTTC.

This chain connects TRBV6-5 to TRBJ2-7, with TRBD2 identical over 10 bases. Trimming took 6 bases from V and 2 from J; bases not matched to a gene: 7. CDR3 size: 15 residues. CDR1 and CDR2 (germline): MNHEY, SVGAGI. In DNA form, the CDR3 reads TGTGCCAGCAGAGGTACAAGCGGGGGGGCCTACGAGCAGTACTTC. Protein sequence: CASRGTSGGAYEQYF.

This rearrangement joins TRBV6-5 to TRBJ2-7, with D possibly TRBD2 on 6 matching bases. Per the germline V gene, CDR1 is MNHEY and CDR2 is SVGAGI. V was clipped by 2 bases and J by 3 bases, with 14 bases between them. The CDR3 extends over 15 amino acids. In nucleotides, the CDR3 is TGTGCCAGCAGTTACGGGGTAGCGGAGCGCTACGAGCAGTACTTC. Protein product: CASSYGVAERYEQYF.

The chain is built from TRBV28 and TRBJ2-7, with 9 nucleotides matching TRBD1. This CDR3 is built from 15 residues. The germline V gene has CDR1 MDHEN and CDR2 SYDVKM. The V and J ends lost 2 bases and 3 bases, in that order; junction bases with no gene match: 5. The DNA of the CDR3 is TGTGCCAGCAGTTTACAACAGGGGGCGGTCTACGAGCAGTACTTC. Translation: CASSLQQGAVYEQYF.

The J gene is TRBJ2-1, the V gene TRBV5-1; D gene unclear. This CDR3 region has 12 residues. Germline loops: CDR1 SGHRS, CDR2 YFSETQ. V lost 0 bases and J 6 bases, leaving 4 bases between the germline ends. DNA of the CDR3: TGCGCCAGCAGCTTGGATGTCAATGAGCAGTTCTTC. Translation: CASSLDVNEQFF.